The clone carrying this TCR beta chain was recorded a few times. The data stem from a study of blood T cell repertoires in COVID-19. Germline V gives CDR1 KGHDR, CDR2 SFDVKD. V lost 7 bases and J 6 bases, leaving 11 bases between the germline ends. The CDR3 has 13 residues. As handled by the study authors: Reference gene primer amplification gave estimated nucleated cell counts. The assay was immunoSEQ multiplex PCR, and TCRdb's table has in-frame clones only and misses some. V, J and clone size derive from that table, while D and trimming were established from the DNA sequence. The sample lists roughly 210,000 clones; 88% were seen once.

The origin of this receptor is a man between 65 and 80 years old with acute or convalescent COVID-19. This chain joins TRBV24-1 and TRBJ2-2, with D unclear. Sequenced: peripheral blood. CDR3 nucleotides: TGTGCCACCAGATCCTCCGGGTCCGGGGAGCTGTTTTTT. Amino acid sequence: CATRSSGSGELFF.